This TCR beta chain stems from a study of shared clonotypes between healthy human individuals. General study results and limits: Relative to memory subsets, naive subsets generally showed larger estimated richness. Sorted-subset sequencing was shown by rarefaction to be incomplete despite large depth.

The assay was immunoSEQ multiplex PCR, and TCRdb's table has in-frame clones only and misses some. The sample lists about 1.5 million clones, 95% to 99% occurring once. As regards this clone: Its cognate antigen is unknown. The sample contains more than one DNA sequence encoding this CDR3.

The CDR3 loop spans 14 amino acids. CDR1 and CDR2 (germline): SGHTA, FQGNSA. V was clipped by 2 bases and J by 3 bases; unmatched bases: 2. A CD45RA+ naive subset and a CD45RA-negative memory subset were split from CD4+ cells. The TCR was taken from a man under 40 in good health. Sequencing used naive CD4+ T cells sorted from blood. Described subset: CD45RA+ positively selected. The rearrangement joins TRBV7-2 to TRBJ2-3, with 7 bases aligning to TRBD1. The CDR3 protein is CASSLRTGTDTQYF. The CDR3 DNA is TGTGCCAGCAGCTTACGGACAGGAACAGATACGCAGTATTTT.